What follows describes a single TCR beta chain. The data were taken from a study of PD-L1 blockade in urothelial cancer. Time point in this sample: pretreatment peripheral blood. CDR1 and CDR2 from the germline V gene are MDHEN and SYDVKM. The CDR3 length is 15 residues. V lost 4 bases to trimming and J lost 5 bases, with 15 bases between them. Produced via immunoSEQ multiplex PCR; TCRdb's table is partial and in-frame only. The table has 45,000 to 55,000 clones, 75% to 90% seen once. This TCR was sampled from a man between 45 and 60 years old with urothelial cancer. This sample comprised PBMCs, obtained around atezolizumab (anti-PD-L1) treatment. The rearrangement uses TRBV28 and TRBJ2-1; TRBD2 might be the D (5 bases). In DNA, the CDR3 is TGTGCCAGCAGTTGGGCCAAGGAGGTTGACAATGAGCAGTTCTTC. It is translated as CASSWAKEVDNEQFF.